This is a list of T cell receptor beta chains from one sample in a study of CD8 T cells in ankylosing spondylitis. TCRdb passed the 5' RACE reads through MiXCR, listing each CDR3 protein once. In the table there are about 390,000 distinct CDR3 sequences, under 25% of which are singletons. The sample consisted of blood, either unsorted or a sorted T cell fraction (not recorded which). These receptors were collected from a male donor with ankylosing spondylitis. CDR3s include the opening cysteine and the closing phenylalanine or tryptophan. The D gene is left open where the match is weak.

TRBD2	TRBV7-9	14	TRBJ2-1	CASSLSSGSYEQFF
.	TRBV29-1	14	TRBJ2-6	CSVAQSSGANVLTF
TRBD2	TRBV13	15	TRBJ2-5	CASSRTSGAQETQYF
.	TRBV3-1	15	TRBJ1-4	CASSQGSRGERKLFF
.	TRBV6-5	15	TRBJ2-7	CASSYGRTKSYEQYF
TRBD2	TRBV5-1	14	TRBJ2-2	CASSSGLAIGELFF
TRBD1	TRBV6-1	17	TRBJ2-5	CASSLRGGQGGGETQYF
.	TRBV18	15	TRBJ2-7	CASSPGWDNSYEQYF
.	TRBV5-1	13	TRBJ2-3	CASSVTGPDTQYF
.	TRBV5-1	13	TRBJ2-7	CASSVGTLYEQYF
.	TRBV7-9	12	TRBJ2-1	CASSLARGGQFF
TRBD1	TRBV30	14	TRBJ2-1	CAWAGDRDRNEQFF
.	TRBV6-5	15	TRBJ2-6	CASSYSSSGANVLTF
.	TRBV5-1	15	TRBJ1-1	CASSLVGSRNTEAFF
.	TRBV20-1	12	TRBJ2-7	CSATVRQGKQYF
TRBD1	TRBV19	14	TRBJ2-7	CASGQTGGAGEQYF
.	TRBV6-4	16	TRBJ2-1	CASSVGFGGSYNEQFF
TRBD2	TRBV9	15	TRBJ2-1	CASSVVTSVYNEQFF
.	TRBV7-9	14	TRBJ2-2	CASSLASGAGELFF
.	TRBV20-1	12	TRBJ2-1	CSASTMYNEQFF
TRBD2	TRBV2	16	TRBJ2-7	CASSEGVRTSGSEQYF
.	TRBV20-1	11	TRBJ2-2	CSAEWTGELFF
.	TRBV20-1	16	TRBJ2-3	CSARDAGGASTDTQYF
.	TRBV20-1	16	TRBJ2-2	CSARGSGTRNTGELFF
.	TRBV20-1	16	TRBJ2-1	CSARASQQRWGDEQFF
.	TRBV20-1	15	TRBJ1-5	CSARRDDKYYQPQHF
TRBD2	TRBV25-1	15	TRBJ2-1	CASSEYGTSANEQFF
.	TRBV7-3	15	TRBJ2-2	CASSLGIGVKGELFF
.	TRBV7-3	14	TRBJ2-3	CASSLMGTSDTQYF
.	TRBV13	14	TRBJ1-4	CASSFREAGEKLFF